The next 8 T cell receptor beta chains were all read from a single sample in a study of T cells in women clearing cervical HPV infection. This table comes from immunoSEQ multiplex PCR, and its TCRdb copy is limited to in-frame clones, with some not included. Found here are roughly 23,000 clones; the top ten clones hold roughly 9%. Source material: blood buffy coat. Receptors were obtained from a woman between 18 and 70 years old with a cervical HPV16 infection that either progressed to CIN3+ or cleared (not recorded which).

A note on this clone: The CDR3 end lies 3 residues beyond the end of the read and is filled in from the germline J gene. The chain recombines TRBV19 with TRBJ1-3; D perhaps matches TRBD1 (5 bases). The germline gives CDR1 LNHDA, CDR2 SQIVND (reference sequence). Between the trimmed V and J ends, which lost 2 bases and 0 bases, there was a span of 11 bases. The CDR3 is 16 amino acids. The CDR3 bases that were read are TGTGCCAGTAGTATATACCCGACAGTCTCTGGAAACACC. Encoded protein: CASSIYPTVSGNT. The complete CDR3 reads CASSIYPTVSGNTIYF.

A word on this clone: With the read ending 3 residues before the CDR3 end, the germline J gene is used to fill in that end. The chain links TRBV19 to TRBJ2-7, with 10 bases fitting TRBD1. Trimming at V came to 4 bases and at J to 2 bases, leaving 2 bases not matched to a gene. Germline loops: CDR1 LNHDA, CDR2 SQIVND (reference sequence). The CDR3 is made up of 14 amino acids. CDR3 bases read: TGTGCCAGTAGTAGGGGACAGGGGCCCTACGAG. Translating gives CASSRGQGPYE. The whole CDR3 is CASSRGQGPYEQYF. The complete variable domain, with remaining parts taken from reference TRBV19 and TRBJ2-7, reads DGGITQSPKYLFRKEGQNVTLSCEQNLNHDAMYWYRQDPGQGLRLIYYSQIVNDFQKGDIAEGYSVSREKKESFPLTVTSAQKNPTAFYLCASSRGQGPYEQYFGPGTRLTVT.

In the case of this clone: The read ends 3 residues before the CDR3 terminus; that terminus is restored from the germline J gene. The chain is built from TRBV27 and TRBJ1-2, with 7 nucleotides matching TRBD1. CDR1 is MNHEY, CDR2 SMNVEV, per germline (reference sequence). V shed 5 bases and J 1 base; nucleotides not matched to a gene: 10. This CDR3 has 16 residues. CDR3 region: CASSPTWDRNNYGYTF. CDR3 DNA (partial): TGTGCCAGCAGTCCGACCTGGGACAGAAATAACTATGGC.

Notes on this clone: The read finishes 3 residues shy of the CDR3 end, and the germline J gene is used to complete it. The chain has TRBV19 and TRBJ1-1; D uncertain. Germline V gene lookup returns CDR1 LNHDA and CDR2 SQIVND (reference sequence). CDR3 length: 16 residues. The V end lost 7 bases, the J end lost 6 bases, and 24 bases lay between the germline ends. The sequenced part of the CDR3 DNA is TGTGCCAGTACCCCACCAGGTCGTCGGTGGAGCCCTGAA. It is translated as CASTPPGRRWSPE. The whole CDR3 sequence is CASTPPGRRWSPEAFF. Full variable domain (rest looked up from reference TRBV19 and TRBJ1-1): DGGITQSPKYLFRKEGQNVTLSCEQNLNHDAMYWYRQDPGQGLRLIYYSQIVNDFQKGDIAEGYSVSREKKESFPLTVTSAQKNPTAFYLCASTPPGRRWSPEAFFGQGTRLTVV.

With respect to this clone: Read sequence stops 3 residues before the CDR3 end, and the germline J gene provides the missing end. V is TRBV29-1 and J is TRBJ2-5; 9 bases align to TRBD2. CDR3 length: 14 amino acids. The germline CDR1 and CDR2 sequences are SQVTM and ANQGSEA. Trimming cost V 2 bases and J 5 bases; bases outside gene matches: 6. The sequenced CDR3 bases are TGCAGCGTTGAACGCGGTGCGGGGGGGGAGACC. It is translated as CSVERGAGGET. The complete CDR3 sequence is CSVERGAGGETQYF. Full variable domain (remainder filled in from reference TRBV29-1 and TRBJ2-5): SAVISQKPSRDICQRGTSLTIQCQVDSQVTMMFWYRQQPGQSLTLIATANQGSEATYESGFVIDKFPISRPNLTFSTLTVSNMSPEDSSIYLCSVERGAGGETQYFGPGTRLLVL.

Remarks on this clone: Sequencing ends 3 residues short of the CDR3 end; the germline J gene provides the rest. The rearrangement links TRBV5-1 to TRBJ1-3; D unclear. The CDR3 contains 15 residues. Germline CDR1 is SGHRS and CDR2 is YFSETQ. V dropped 4 bases and J dropped 1 base, with 12 bases sitting between them. Incomplete CDR3 DNA: TGCGCCAGCAGCACCTTGGGCCCTTCTGGAAACACC. Translation: CASSTLGPSGNT. The whole CDR3 protein reads CASSTLGPSGNTIYF.

Worth noting for this clone: Coverage ceases 3 residues before the CDR3 finishes, and the germline J gene fills in the end. This chain connects TRBV30 to TRBJ1-1; possible D gene TRBD1, 6 bases. The CDR3 has 12 amino acids. In germline, CDR1 is GTSNPN, CDR2 SVGIG (reference sequence). V was shortened by 2 bases and J by 3 bases, with 7 bases between the two germline ends. The part of the CDR3 DNA that was read is TGTGCCTGGAGTCAGGGGTACACTGAA. Encoded protein: CAWSQGYTE. The entire CDR3 sequence reads CAWSQGYTEAFF.

Notes on this clone: The CDR3 extends 3 residues past the end of the read, so its final part is completed from the germline J gene. The V and J genes are TRBV5-4 and TRBJ2-5, with D possibly matching TRBD2 (5 bases). The germline V gene encodes CDR1 SGHNT and CDR2 YYREEE (reference sequence). CDR3 length: 15 amino acids. Trimming cost V 1 base and J 1 base, with 11 bases left between them. The CDR3 bases that were read are TGTGCCAGCAGCTTGCGCGGAGGCGGCCAAGAGACC. Protein product: CASSLRGGGQET. The whole CDR3 protein reads CASSLRGGGQETQYF.